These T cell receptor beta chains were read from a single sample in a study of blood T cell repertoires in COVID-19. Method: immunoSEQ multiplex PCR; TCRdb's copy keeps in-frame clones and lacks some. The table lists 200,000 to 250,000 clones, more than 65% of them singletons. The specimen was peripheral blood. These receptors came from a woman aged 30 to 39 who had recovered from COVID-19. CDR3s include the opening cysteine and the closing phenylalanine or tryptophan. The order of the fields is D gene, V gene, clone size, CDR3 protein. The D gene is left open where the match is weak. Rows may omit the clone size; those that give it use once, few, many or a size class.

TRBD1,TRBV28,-,CASTLQGGNYGYTF
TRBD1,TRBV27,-,CATRTGGSNQPQHF
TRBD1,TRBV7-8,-,CASSLADRGSTEAFF
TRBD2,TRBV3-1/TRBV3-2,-,CASSHLRLAGANPMNEQFF
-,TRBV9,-,CASSVAGPLQGEQYF
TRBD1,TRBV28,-,CASSEPGQGGTEAFF
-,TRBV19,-,CASSSGLNVGELFF
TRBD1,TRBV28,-,CASTGGPLFNEQFF
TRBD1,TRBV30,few,CAWSPTGRQPQHF
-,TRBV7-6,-,CASSLSGTHRELFF
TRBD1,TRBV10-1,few,CASSRTGRYEQYF
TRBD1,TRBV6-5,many,CASRGTARNTIYF
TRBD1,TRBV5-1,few,CASSLSQGALNTEAFF
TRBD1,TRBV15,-,CATSSGTDSQETQYF
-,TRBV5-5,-,CASSQGYSGNTIYF
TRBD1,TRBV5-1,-,CASSSLGDREKYEQYF
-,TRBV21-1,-,CASSTLRKGYSNQPQHF
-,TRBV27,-,CASSLGGGNYGYTF
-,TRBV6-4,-,CASSRDWGNEQYF
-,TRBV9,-,CASSVYPSADYNEQFF
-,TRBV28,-,CASGPWGTSYEQYF
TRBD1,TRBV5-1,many,CASSLAGTGQRQYF
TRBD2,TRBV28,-,CASSPPRGAGKVYEQYF
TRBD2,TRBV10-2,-,CASGDRGTSGIGEQFF
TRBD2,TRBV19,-,CASSIFAGVNYEQYF
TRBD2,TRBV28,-,CASSRGLAGTYEQYF
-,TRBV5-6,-,CASSMTGDNEQFF
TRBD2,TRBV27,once,CASSLGLAGPSGANVLTF
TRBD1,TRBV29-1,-,CSVAGTAHSPLHF
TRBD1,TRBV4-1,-,CASSQRRGREDYGYTF
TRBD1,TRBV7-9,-,CASSSMGQGVSKETQYF
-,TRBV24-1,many,CATSGYSRNQPQHF
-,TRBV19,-,CASSLGVLNTEAFF
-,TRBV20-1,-,CSAARVYGYTF
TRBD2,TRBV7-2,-,CASSLLAGGPYTGELFF
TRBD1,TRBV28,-,CASSIDRDTEAFF
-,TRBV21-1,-,CASRYNNRGAVGNTIYF
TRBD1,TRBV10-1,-,CASSPGTGLSETQYF
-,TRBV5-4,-,CASSRNGEGNQPQHF
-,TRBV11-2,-,CASSLASSVNTDTQYF
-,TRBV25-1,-,CASRRSGSYEQYF
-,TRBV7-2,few,CASSLAGTPGTDTQYF
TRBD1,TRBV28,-,CASRLTGGNYGYTF